This T cell receptor (beta chain) is from a study of T cells in Graves' hyperthyroidism and ophthalmopathy. Study-wide results and caveats: From stable hyperthyroidism, ophthalmopathy was set apart by a 13 V-J model. Within blood appeared most thyroid clonotypes that had expanded above 0.001.

The CDR3 contains 15 residues. Looked up from germline, CDR1 is LNHDA and CDR2 is SQIVND (reference sequence). Hyperthyroidism had been newly diagnosed in patients aged 18 to 65, and its duration was under 2 months. PBMCs stemmed from around 10 ml fresh peripheral blood. This clonotype appeared a single time. Its cognate antigen is unknown. Amplified regions were TCR beta CDR3 sequences from RNA transcripts. TCR CDR3 underwent first-round RT-PCR with the HTBI primer set. One entry per CDR3 protein results from TCRdb running MiXCR on the multiplex PCR reads. The sample lists some 620,000 distinct CDR3 sequences; around 15% were seen once.

The V call is TRBV19, the J call TRBJ2-1; TRBD2 matches at 7 bases. The J call could be wrong; TRBJ2-7 is a better fit for the DNA end. The receptor comes from a woman younger than 45 with Graves' hyperthyroidism. The sample consisted of blood. The CDR3 DNA is TGTGCCAGTAGTATAGCGGGAGGCTCCAACAATGAGCAGTACTTC. This gives the protein CASSIAGGSNNEQYF.